The 7 T cell receptor beta chains in this list originate from one sample, sequenced in a study of cytomegalovirus exposure and HLA in healthy donors. Vbeta (60) and Jbeta (13) primers were used in the PCR. The method was immunoSEQ multiplex PCR; TCRdb's version includes in-frame clones alone and lacks a portion of them. The data hold some 200,000 clones, with 75% to 85% observed a single time. The sequenced sample consisted of PBMCs. The receptor source for this set is a boy between 10 and 17 years old in good health and CMV-seronegative.

The rearrangement joins TRBV11-2 to TRBJ1-2; D is ambiguous. Germline CDR1 reads SGHAT; CDR2 reads FQNNGV. This CDR3 region has 14 residues. V was cut by 2 bases and J by 4 bases, with 11 bases left in between. The CDR3 protein is CASSLRAEGYGYTF. The CDR3 DNA is TGTGCCAGCAGCTTAAGGGCAGAGGGCTATGGCTACACCTTC.

This clone has more than one count but fewer than ten. This sequence joins TRBV5-4 and TRBJ1-1; D is perhaps TRBD1 (6 bases). The CDR3 runs 12 residues. Germline loops: CDR1 SGHNT, CDR2 YYREEE (reference sequence). Trimming cost V 4 bases and J 4 bases, with 8 bases left between them. The CDR3 DNA reads TGTGCCAGCAGCCAAGGGGGCACTGAAGCTTTCTTT. Its translation is CASSQGGTEAFF.

The chain combines TRBV2 with TRBJ2-5; TRBD1 matches at 9 bases. V lost 4 bases to trimming and J lost 1 base; unmatched junction nucleotides: 13. Germline CDR1 reads SNHLY; CDR2 reads FYNNEI. The CDR3 length is 18 residues. Here the CDR3 reads CASSVVRTGDTSQETQYF. DNA of the CDR3: TGTGCCAGCAGTGTAGTCCGGACAGGGGATACTTCCCAAGAGACCCAGTACTTC. Full variable domain (outside the CDR3, taken from reference TRBV2 and TRBJ2-5): EPEVTQTPSHQVTQMGQEVILRCVPISNHLYFYWYRQILGQKVEFLVSFYNNEISEKSEIFDDQFSVERPDGSNFTLKIRSTKLEDSAMYFCASSVVRTGDTSQETQYFGPGTRLLVL.

This chain connects TRBV9 to TRBJ2-1, with 13 positions matching TRBD2. CDR3 size: 16 residues. Germline-derived CDR1 and CDR2 are SGDLS and YYNGEE. Trimming removed 6 bases from V and 8 bases from J; junction bases left unmatched: 11. CDR3: CASTTTSGRSLDEQFF. The CDR3 nucleotides are TGTGCCAGCACCACGACTAGCGGGAGGAGCTTGGATGAGCAGTTCTTC.

The chain joins TRBV9 to TRBJ1-2; TRBD1 is a possible D gene (5 bases). Germline loops: CDR1 SGDLS, CDR2 YYNGEE. This CDR3 contains 15 residues. V was trimmed by 4 bases and J by 8 bases, leaving 21 bases between them. CDR3 bases: TGTGCCAGCAGCTCAGCGGGGGGGGGACTAGGGGGCTACACCTTC. Its translation: CASSSAGGGLGGYTF. Looking up the rest from reference TRBV9 and TRBJ1-2 gives the full variable domain: DSGVTQTPKHLITATGQRVTLRCSPRSGDLSVYWYQQSLDQGLQFLIQYYNGEERAKGNILERFSAQQFPDLHSELNLSSLELGDSALYFCASSSAGGGLGGYTFGSGTRLTVV.

The chain carries TRBV5-1 and TRBJ2-1; TRBD2 matches at 9 bases. Per the germline V gene, CDR1 is SGHRS and CDR2 is YFSETQ. With V trimmed by 4 bases and J by 0 bases, 20 bases remained unmatched. The CDR3 loop spans 21 amino acids. CDR3: CASSPPNQSSGGRSSYNEQFF. Written as DNA, the CDR3 is TGCGCCAGCAGCCCGCCAAACCAGAGTAGCGGGGGAAGGAGCTCCTACAATGAGCAGTTCTTC.

The chain is built from TRBV27 and TRBJ2-5, with a possible D match to TRBD2 (6 bases). The V gene's germline CDR1 is MNHEY and CDR2 SMNVEV (reference sequence). The CDR3 covers 16 residues. Trimming cost V 0 bases and J 2 bases, with 13 bases left between them. The CDR3 reads CASSLSIAGRQETQYF. In DNA, the CDR3 is TGTGCCAGCAGTTTATCAATTGCGGGGAGGCAAGAGACCCAGTACTTC.